A selection of T cell receptor beta chains follows, all from one sample in a study of T cell responses to AZD1222 COVID-19 vaccine. Sequencing was performed with immunoSEQ multiplex PCR; in TCRdb, only in-frame clones are kept and a portion is missing. The data show about 130,000 clones, about 85% seen once. The sequenced sample was peripheral blood, obtained 28 days after the second AZD1222 dose. The source of these receptors is an adult who received the AZD1222 COVID-19 vaccine. CDR3s include the opening cysteine and the closing phenylalanine or tryptophan. A D gene is named only where the DNA matches it firmly. A clone size is listed for some rows: how often the clone was seen (once, few, many), or a class if it is expanded.

-,TRBJ1-1,TRBV18,-,TGTGCCAGCTCACCAGACATGAACACTGAAGCTTTCTTT,CASSPDMNTEAFF
once,TRBJ2-2,TRBV6-5,-,TGTGCCATCTCACGGAGTGAAACCGGGGAGCTGTTTTTT,CAISRSETGELFF
-,TRBJ1-1,TRBV19,-,TGTGCCAGTATCGGGGAGACAGCTTTCTTT,CASIGETAFF
few,TRBJ1-1,TRBV18,TRBD1,TGTGCCACCGGACAGGGTGACACTGAAGCTTTCTTT,CATGQGDTEAFF
-,TRBJ2-5,TRBV3-1/TRBV3-2,-,TGTGCCAGCAGCCAACGACAGACTAATACTAGGGGCGGGACCCAGTACTTC,CASSQRQTNTRGGTQYF
-,TRBJ2-1,TRBV28,TRBD1,TGTGCCAGCAGCGCTCGACAGGGGTTTGGCGATGAGCAGTTCTTC,CASSARQGFGDEQFF
-,TRBJ1-2,TRBV3-1/TRBV3-2,TRBD1,TGTGCCAGCAGCCTAAGTCAGGGGGGCGGCTACACCTTC,CASSLSQGGGYTF
-,TRBJ2-3,TRBV3-1/TRBV3-2,TRBD1,TGTGCCAGCAATCGGGACAGGGGCTCCACAGATACGCAGTATTTT,CASNRDRGSTDTQYF
-,TRBJ2-2,TRBV5-1,TRBD1,TGCGCCAGCAGCGTAACAGGGGGCGGGGAGCTGTTTTTT,CASSVTGGGELFF
-,TRBJ1-2,TRBV12-3/TRBV12-4,TRBD1,TGTGCCAGCAGCTACGACAGGGGGTTTGGCTACACCTTC,CASSYDRGFGYTF
-,TRBJ2-1,TRBV30,TRBD2,TGTGCCTGGAGTGTGAGGGGACTAATATACAATGAGCAGTTCTTC,CAWSVRGLIYNEQFF
-,TRBJ1-5,TRBV19,-,TGTGCCAGTAGTATCACGGGACGGAATAGCAATCAGCCCCAGCATTTT,CASSITGRNSNQPQHF
-,TRBJ2-7,TRBV2,-,TGTGCCAGCAGCGACGCGGTTGACAGATACGAGCAGTACTTC,CASSDAVDRYEQYF
-,TRBJ1-5,TRBV12-3/TRBV12-4,-,TGTGCCAGCAGCCTGGGGGTACACCAGCCCCAGCATTTT,CASSLGVHQPQHF
-,TRBJ2-7,TRBV6-2/TRBV6-3,-,TGTGCCAGCAGTTACCTTTTCAGAGCCTACGAGCAGTACTTC,CASSYLFRAYEQYF